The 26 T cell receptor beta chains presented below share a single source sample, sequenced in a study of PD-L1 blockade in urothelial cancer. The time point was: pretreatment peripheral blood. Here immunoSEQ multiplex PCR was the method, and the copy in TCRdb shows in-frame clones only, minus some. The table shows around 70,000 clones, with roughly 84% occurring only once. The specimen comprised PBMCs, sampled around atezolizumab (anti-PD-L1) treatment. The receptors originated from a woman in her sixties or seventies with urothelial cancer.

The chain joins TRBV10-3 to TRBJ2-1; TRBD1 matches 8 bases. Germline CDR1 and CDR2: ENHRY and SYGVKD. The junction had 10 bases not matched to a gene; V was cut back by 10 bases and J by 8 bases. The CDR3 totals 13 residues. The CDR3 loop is CATGTGFVDEQFF. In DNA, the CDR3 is TGTGCCACCGGGACAGGCTTTGTGGATGAGCAGTTCTTC.

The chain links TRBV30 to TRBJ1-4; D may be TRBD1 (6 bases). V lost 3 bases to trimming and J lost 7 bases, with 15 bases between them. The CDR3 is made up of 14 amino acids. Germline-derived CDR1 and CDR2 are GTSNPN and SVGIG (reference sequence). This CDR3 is CAWRGHVWSEKLFF. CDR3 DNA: TGTGCCTGGAGGGGACATGTCTGGAGTGAAAAACTGTTTTTT.

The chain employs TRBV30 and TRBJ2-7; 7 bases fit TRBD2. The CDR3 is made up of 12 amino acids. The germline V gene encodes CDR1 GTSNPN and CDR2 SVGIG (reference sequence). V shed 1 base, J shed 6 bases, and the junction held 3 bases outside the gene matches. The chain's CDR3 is CAWSAWEGEQYF. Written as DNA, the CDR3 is TGTGCCTGGAGTGCCTGGGAGGGCGAGCAGTACTTC.

DNA for the CDR3: TGTGCTAGTGGTCCCGGGACAAGGGAAGGCTACACCTTC. It specifies CASGPGTREGYTF. The V call is TRBV12-5, the J call TRBJ1-2, with TRBD1 as a possible D gene (6 bases). Germline lookup yields CDR1 LGHNT and CDR2 FRNRAP. This CDR3 spans 13 amino acids. V was pared by 5 bases and J by 8 bases, with 15 bases between.

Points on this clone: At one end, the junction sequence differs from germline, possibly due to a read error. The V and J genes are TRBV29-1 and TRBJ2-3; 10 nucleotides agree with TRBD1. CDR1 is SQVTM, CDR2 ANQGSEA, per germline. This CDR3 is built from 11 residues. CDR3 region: CSVVGDRGLHF. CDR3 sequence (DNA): TGCAGCGTTGTCGGGGACAGGGGTCTTCATTTT.

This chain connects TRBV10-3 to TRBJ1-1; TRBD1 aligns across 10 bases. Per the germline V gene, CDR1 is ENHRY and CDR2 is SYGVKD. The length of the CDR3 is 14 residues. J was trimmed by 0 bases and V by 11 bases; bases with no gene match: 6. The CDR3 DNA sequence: TGTGCCGTGAGACAGGGGGCGGTGAACACTGAAGCTTTCTTT. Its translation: CAVRQGAVNTEAFF.

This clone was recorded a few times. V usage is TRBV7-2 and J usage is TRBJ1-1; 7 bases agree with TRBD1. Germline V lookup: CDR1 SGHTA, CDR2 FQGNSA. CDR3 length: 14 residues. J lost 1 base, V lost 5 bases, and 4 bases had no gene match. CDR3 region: CASSPQGQNTEAFF. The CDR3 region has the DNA TGTGCCAGCAGCCCACAGGGGCAGAACACTGAAGCTTTCTTT.

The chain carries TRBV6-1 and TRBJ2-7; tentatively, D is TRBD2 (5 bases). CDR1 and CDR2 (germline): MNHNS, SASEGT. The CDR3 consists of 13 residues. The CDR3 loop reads CLSRDGVSYEQYF. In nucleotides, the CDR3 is TGTCTGAGCCGCGACGGGGTATCCTACGAGCAGTACTTC.

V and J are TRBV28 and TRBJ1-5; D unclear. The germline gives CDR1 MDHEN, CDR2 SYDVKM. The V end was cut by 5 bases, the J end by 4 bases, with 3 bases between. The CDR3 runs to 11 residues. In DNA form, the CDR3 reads TGTGCCAGCAGTCTAAATCAGCCCCAGCATTTT. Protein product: CASSLNQPQHF.

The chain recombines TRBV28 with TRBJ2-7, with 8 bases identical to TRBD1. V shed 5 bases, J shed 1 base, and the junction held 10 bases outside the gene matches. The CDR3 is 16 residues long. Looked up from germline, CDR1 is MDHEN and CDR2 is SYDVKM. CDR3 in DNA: TGTGCCAGCAGTGGGCAGGGGGCGAGTATTTCCTACGAGCAGTACTTC. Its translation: CASSGQGASISYEQYF.

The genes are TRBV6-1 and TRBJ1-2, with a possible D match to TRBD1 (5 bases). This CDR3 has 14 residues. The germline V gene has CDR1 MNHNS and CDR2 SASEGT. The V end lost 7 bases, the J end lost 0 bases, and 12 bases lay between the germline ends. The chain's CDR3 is CASKTAPTNYGYTF. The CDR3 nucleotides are TGTGCCAGCAAGACAGCTCCTACTAACTATGGCTACACCTTC.

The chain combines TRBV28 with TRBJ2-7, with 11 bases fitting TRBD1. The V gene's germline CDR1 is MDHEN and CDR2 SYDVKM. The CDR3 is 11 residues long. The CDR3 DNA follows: TGTGGAGCGGGGACAGGGGGACGGCAGTACTTC. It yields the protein CGAGTGGRQYF.

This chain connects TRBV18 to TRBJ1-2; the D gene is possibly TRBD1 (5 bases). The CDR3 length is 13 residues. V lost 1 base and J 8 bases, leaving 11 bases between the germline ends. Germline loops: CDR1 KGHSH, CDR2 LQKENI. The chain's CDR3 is CASSPQTGEGYTF. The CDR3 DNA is TGTGCCAGCTCACCACAAACAGGTGAAGGCTACACCTTC.

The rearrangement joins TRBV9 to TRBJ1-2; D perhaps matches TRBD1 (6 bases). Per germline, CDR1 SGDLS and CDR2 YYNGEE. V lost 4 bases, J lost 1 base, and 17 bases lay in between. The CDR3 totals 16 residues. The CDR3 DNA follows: TGTGCCAGCAGCCTTCGGGACATCGGAATTAACTATGGCTACACCTTC. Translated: CASSLRDIGINYGYTF.

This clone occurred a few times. In DNA form, the CDR3 reads TGTGCCAGCAGCCCGACCAGACAGGGGTCCTACGAGCAGTACTTC. Translating gives CASSPTRQGSYEQYF. The V and J genes are TRBV28 and TRBJ2-7, with 8 bases that match TRBD1. The ends lost 6 bases at V and 1 base at J; junction bases unmatched: 8. The CDR3 runs to 15 residues. The germline V gene encodes CDR1 MDHEN and CDR2 SYDVKM. Complete variable domain (other parts from reference TRBV28 and TRBJ2-7): DVKVTQSSRYLVKRTGEKVFLECVQDMDHENMFWYRQDPGLGLRLIYFSYDVKMKEKGDIPEGYSVSREKKERFSLILESASTNQTSMYLCASSPTRQGSYEQYFGPGTRLTVT.

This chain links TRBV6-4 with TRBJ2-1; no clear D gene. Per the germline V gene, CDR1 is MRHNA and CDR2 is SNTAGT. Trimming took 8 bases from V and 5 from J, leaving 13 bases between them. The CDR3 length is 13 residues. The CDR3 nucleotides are TGTGCCAGCTCTATCCAACCACACAATGAGCAGTTCTTC. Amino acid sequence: CASSIQPHNEQFF.

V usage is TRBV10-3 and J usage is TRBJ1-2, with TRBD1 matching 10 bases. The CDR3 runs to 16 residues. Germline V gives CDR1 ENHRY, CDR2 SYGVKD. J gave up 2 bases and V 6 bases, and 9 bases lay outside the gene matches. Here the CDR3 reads CAISASPGQGNYGYTF. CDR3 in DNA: TGTGCCATCAGCGCAAGTCCGGGACAGGGGAACTATGGCTACACCTTC.

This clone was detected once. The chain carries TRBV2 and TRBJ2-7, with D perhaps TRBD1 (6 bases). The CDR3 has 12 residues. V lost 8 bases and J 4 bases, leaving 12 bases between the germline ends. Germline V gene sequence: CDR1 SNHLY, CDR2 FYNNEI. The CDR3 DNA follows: TGTGCCAGCCAAACAGGGTTGTACGAGCAGTACTTC. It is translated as CASQTGLYEQYF.

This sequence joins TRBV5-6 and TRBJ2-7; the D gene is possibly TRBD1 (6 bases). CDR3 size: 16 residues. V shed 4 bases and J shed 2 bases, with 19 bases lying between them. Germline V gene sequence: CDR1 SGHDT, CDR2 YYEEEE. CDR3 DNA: TGTGCCAGCAGCATGAGAAGGGGGAGTGTCACCTACGAGCAGTACTTC. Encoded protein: CASSMRRGSVTYEQYF.

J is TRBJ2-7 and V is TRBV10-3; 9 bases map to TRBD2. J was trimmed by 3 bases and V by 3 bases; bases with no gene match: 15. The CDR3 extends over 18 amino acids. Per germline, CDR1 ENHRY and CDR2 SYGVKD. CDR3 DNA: TGTGCCATCAGTGATGTCGGAGCTAGCGGGGTGACCTTCTACGAGCAGTACTTC. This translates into CAISDVGASGVTFYEQYF.

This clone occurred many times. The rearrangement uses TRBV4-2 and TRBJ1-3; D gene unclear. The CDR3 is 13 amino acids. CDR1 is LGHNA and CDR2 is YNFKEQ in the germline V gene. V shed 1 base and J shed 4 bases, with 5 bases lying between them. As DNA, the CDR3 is TGTGCCAGCAGCCAAGCGGGGGGAAACACCATATATTTT. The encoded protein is CASSQAGGNTIYF.

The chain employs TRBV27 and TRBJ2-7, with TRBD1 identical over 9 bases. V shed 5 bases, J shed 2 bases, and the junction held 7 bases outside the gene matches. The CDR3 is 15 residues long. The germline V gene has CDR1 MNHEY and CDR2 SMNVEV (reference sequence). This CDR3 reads CASSLPGQGPYEQYF. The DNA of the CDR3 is TGTGCCAGCAGTCTACCGGGACAGGGTCCCTACGAGCAGTACTTC.

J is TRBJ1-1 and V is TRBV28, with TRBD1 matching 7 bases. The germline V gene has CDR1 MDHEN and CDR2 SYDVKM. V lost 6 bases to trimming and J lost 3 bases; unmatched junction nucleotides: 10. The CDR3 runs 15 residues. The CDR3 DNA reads TGTGCCAGCAGGCTCAGACAGGGCGTATACACTGAAGCTTTCTTT. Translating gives CASRLRQGVYTEAFF.

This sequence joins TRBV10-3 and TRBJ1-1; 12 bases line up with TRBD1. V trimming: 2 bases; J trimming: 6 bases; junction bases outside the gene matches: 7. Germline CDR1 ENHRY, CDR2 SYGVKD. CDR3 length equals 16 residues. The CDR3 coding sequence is TGTGCCATCAGTGAGCGAGCGGGACAGGGGGCTTCTGAAGCTTTCTTT. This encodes CAISERAGQGASEAFF.

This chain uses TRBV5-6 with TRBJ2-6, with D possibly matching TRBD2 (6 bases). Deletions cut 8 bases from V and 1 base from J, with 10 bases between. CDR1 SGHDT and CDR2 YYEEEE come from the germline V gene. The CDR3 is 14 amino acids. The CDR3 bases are TGTGCCAGTAGTGCGGGGTCTGGGGCCAACGTCCTGACTTTC. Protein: CASSAGSGANVLTF.

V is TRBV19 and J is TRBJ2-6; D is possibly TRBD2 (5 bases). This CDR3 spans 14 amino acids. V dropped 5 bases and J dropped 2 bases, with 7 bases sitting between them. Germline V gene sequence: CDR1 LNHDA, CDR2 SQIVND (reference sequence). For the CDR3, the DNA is TGTGCCAGTAGTCCAGCGGCTGGGGCCAACGTCCTGACTTTC. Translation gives CASSPAAGANVLTF.